This T cell receptor (beta chain) was retrieved from a study of human T cells and chemical hapten exposure. At the level of the study: Patch tests containing 0.01% DPC, applied to the upper back, were read at 6 days.

There are 11 residues in the CDR3. Germline assignment: CDR1 SEHNR and CDR2 FQNEAQ (reference sequence). Between the trimmed V and J ends, which lost 0 bases and 6 bases, there was a span of 2 bases. TCRdb redid the calling of the RACE reads with MiXCR, one entry per CDR3 protein. The sample yields some 70,000 distinct CDR3 sequences, approximately 11% seen once. By frequency in the sample, this clonotype is medium-sized. Time point given: pre-sensitization, week 0. Treatment in this sample: therapeutic diphenylcyclopropenone sensitization with weekly scalp DPC. The receptor was derived from a woman aged 50 to 60 with alopecia areata. Some clones in this sample may be carry-over from other donors' samples. Sequencing was performed on whole blood, taken in connection with sensitization to the hapten diphenylcyclopropenone (DPC). J is TRBJ1-2 and V is TRBV7-9, with D uncertain. The CDR3 loop reads CASSLADGYTF. The CDR3 DNA reads TGTGCCAGCAGCTTAGCTGATGGCTACACCTTC.